This T cell receptor (beta chain) originates from a study of tumor-infiltrating lymphocytes in primary liver carcinoma. V lost 8 bases and J 12 bases, leaving 20 bases between the germline ends. Germline lookup yields CDR1 MDHEN and CDR2 SYDVKM. The CDR3 is 12 residues long. RNA and DNA were co-extracted from 20-30 mg of unsorted bulk tissue. Enrolled patients were chronically infected with HBV and treatment-naive. Total RNA (around 500 ng) served as template for TCR beta cDNA synthesis primed by a constant-region primer. The TCR beta library was amplified through three nested multiplex PCR rounds in a modified ARM-PCR procedure. It was with TRBV1-TRBV30 forward primers and a C-beta reverse primer that the first two PCR rounds were run, at around 11 cycles each. TCRdb reanalysed the multiplex PCR reads using MiXCR and keeps one entry per CDR3 protein. Among roughly 50,000 distinct CDR3 sequences listed, over 65% were seen once.

The chain joins TRBV28 to TRBJ2-7; D is uncertain. The sequenced material came from liver tumor tissue from sampling region 2. Subset given: tumor region T2, inferior pole. The TCR comes from a middle-aged man with primary liver carcinoma and hepatitis B virus infection. The CDR3 DNA sequence: TGTGCCAGCCCAGGACGGATCTTCCAAGGGTACTTC. Its protein is CASPGRIFQGYF.